The present T cell receptor (beta chain) was sequenced within a study of blood T cell repertoires in COVID-19. This CDR3 has 15 amino acids. V gave up 4 bases and J gave up 7 bases; unmatched junction bases: 12. Germline V lookup: CDR1 LNHDA, CDR2 SQIVND (reference sequence). Using immunoSEQ multiplex PCR, the repertoire was profiled, and TCRdb retains in-frame clones only, with some absent. The table records over 400,000 clones, approximately 91% of them present only once. Sample: peripheral blood. The receptor was derived from a woman aged 50 to 60 with COVID-19, enrolled during active disease. The gene calls are TRBV19 and TRBJ2-7; the match to TRBD1 covers 8 bases. The CDR3 region has the DNA TGTGCCAGTAGTAAATCGACAGGGGATTTGGGGGAGCAGTACTTC. This gives the protein CASSKSTGDLGEQYF.